This TCR beta chain was captured in a study of T cell changes during pregnancy in multiple sclerosis. A note on this clone: Lacking the conserved final phenylalanine or tryptophan, this CDR3 likely reflects a read error. The limits of the CDR3 on the DNA are not certain, so only TCRdb's listed CDR3 is given.

Sequenced by immunoSEQ multiplex PCR; TCRdb stores in-frame clones only, minus some. The sample shows 35,000 or so clones, just over 90% of them seen only once. The CDR3 comprises 12 residues, both ends counted. Germline V CDR1 and CDR2: SNHLY, FYNNEI. This receptor was identified in a female donor with multiple sclerosis, enrolled in a pregnancy study. This chain links TRBV2 with TRBJ2-7; the D call of TRBD1 is as the table states it, not checked on the DNA. The source was CD4+ T cells from peripheral blood mononuclear cells, collected in the first trimester of pregnancy. The CDR3 loop reads CASSELRDRHLY.